This TCR beta chain was retrieved from a study of OX40 agonist ivuxolimab in advanced cancers. Study results and limitations: Expanded clones were, on average, more numerous among CD8+ T cells than CD4+. Determination of antigen specificity was not performed for the expanded peripheral T cells.

This table comes from immunoSEQ multiplex PCR, and its TCRdb copy is limited to in-frame clones, with some not included. The table lists around 94,000 clones, 70% to 90% of them singletons, with about 4.1% in the top ten. From germline, CDR1 is SGDLS and CDR2 YYNGEE. This CDR3 comprises 16 residues. The J segment lost 1 base and the V segment lost 5 bases, leaving 6 bases of the junction unmatched. With respect to this clone: Its target is unknown.

The receptor comes from an adult with an advanced solid tumor such as melanoma, head and neck, liver or kidney cancer. This sample comprised CD4+ or CD8+ T cells sorted from blood, obtained in a trial of the OX40 agonist ivuxolimab. This rearrangement joins TRBV9 to TRBJ2-6; 7 nucleotides align to TRBD1. The CDR3 protein is CASSGQASSGANVLTF. The DNA of the CDR3 is TGTGCCAGCAGTGGACAGGCATCTTCTGGGGCCAACGTCCTGACTTTC.